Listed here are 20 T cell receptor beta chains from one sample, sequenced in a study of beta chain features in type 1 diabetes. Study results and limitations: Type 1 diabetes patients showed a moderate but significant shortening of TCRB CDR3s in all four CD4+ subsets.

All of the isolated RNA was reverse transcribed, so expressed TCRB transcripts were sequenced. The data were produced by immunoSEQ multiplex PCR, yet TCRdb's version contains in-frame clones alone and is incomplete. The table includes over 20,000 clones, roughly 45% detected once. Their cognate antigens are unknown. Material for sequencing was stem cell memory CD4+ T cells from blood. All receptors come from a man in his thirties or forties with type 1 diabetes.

The CDR3 region is CASSLTLGAGGPDTQYF. As DNA, the CDR3 is TGCGCCAGCAGCTTGACTCTGGGAGCGGGAGGGCCCGATACGCAGTATTTT. This rearrangement joins TRBV5-1 to TRBJ2-3, with 10 nucleotides matching TRBD2. Germline CDR1 reads SGHRS; CDR2 reads YFSETQ. The length of the CDR3 is 17 residues. V dropped 1 base and J dropped 6; count of bases not matched to a gene: 11.

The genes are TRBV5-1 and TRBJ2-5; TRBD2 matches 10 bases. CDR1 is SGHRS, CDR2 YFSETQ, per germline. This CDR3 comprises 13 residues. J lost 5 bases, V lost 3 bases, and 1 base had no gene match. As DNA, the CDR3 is TGCGCCAGCAGCTCGGGACTAGCGGAGACCCAGTACTTC. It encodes CASSSGLAETQYF. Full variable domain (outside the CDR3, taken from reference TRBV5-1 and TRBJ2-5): KAGVTQTPRYLIKTRGQQVTLSCSPISGHRSVSWYQQTPGQGLQFLFEYFSETQRNKGNFPGRFSGRQFSNSRSEMNVSTLELGDSALYLCASSSGLAETQYFGPGTRLLVL.

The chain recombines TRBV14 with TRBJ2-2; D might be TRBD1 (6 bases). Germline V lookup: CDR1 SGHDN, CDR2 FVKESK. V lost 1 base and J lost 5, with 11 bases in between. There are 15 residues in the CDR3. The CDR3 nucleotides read TGTGCCAGCAGCCAAGGAACAGGGTTGACCGGGGAGCTGTTTTTT. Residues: CASSQGTGLTGELFF.

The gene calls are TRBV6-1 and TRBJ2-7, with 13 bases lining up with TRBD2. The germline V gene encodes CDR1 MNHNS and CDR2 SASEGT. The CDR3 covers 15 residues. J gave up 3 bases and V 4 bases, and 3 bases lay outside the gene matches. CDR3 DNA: TGTGCCAGCAGTGCCAGACTAGCGGGGGGCTACGAGCAGTACTTC. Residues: CASSARLAGGYEQYF.

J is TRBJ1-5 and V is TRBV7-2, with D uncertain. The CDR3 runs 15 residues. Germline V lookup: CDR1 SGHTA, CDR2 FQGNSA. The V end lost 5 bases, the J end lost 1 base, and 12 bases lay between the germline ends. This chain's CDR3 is CASSRGGRSNQPQHF. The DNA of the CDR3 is TGTGCCAGCAGCCGGGGAGGAAGAAGCAATCAGCCCCAGCATTTT.

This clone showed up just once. CDR3 sequence (DNA): TGTGCCAGCAGTGAGGACAGGGGTTATGGCTACACCTTC. Translated, it gives CASSEDRGYGYTF. The chain combines TRBV2 with TRBJ1-2; 9 bases fit TRBD1. Unmatched junction bases numbered 1, after V lost 3 bases and J lost 5 bases. Germline V gene sequence: CDR1 SNHLY, CDR2 FYNNEI. CDR3 size: 13 residues.

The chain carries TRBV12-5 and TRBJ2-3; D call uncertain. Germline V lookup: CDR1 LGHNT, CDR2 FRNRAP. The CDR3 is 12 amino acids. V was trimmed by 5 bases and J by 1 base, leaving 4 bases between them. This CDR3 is CASGPGTDTQYF. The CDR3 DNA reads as TGTGCTAGTGGTCCAGGCACAGATACGCAGTATTTT.

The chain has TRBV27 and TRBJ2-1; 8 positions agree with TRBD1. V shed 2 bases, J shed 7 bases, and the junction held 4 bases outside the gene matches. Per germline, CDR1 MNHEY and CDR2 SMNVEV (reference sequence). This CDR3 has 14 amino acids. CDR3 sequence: CASSLRTGKNEQFF. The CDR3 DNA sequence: TGTGCCAGCAGTTTACGGACAGGGAAGAATGAGCAGTTCTTC.

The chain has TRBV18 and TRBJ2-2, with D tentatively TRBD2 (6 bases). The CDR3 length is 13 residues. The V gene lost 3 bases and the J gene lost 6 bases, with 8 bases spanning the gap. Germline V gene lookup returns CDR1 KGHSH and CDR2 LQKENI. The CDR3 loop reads CASSPWEAGELFF. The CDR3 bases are TGTGCCAGCTCACCGTGGGAGGCCGGGGAGCTGTTTTTT.

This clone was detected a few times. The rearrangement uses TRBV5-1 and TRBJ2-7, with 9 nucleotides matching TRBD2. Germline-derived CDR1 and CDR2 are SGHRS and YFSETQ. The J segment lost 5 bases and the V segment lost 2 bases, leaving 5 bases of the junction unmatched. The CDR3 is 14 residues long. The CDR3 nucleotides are TGCGCCAGCAGCTTCGGACTAGCGAGCCACGAGCAGTACTTC. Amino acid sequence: CASSFGLASHEQYF.

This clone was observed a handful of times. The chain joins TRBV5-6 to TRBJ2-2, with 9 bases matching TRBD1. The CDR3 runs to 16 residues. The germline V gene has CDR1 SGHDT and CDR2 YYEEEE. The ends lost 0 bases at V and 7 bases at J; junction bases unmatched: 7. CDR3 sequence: CASSLVTGGLVGELFF. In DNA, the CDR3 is TGTGCCAGCAGCTTGGTTACAGGGGGCTTAGTCGGGGAGCTGTTTTTT.

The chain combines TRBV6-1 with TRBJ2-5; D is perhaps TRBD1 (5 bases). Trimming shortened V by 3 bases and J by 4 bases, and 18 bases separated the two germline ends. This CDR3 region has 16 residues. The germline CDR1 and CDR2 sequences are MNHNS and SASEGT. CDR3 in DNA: TGTGCCAGCAGTGATCAGCGAGTAGGGGTGGGAGAGACCCAGTACTTC. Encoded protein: CASSDQRVGVGETQYF.

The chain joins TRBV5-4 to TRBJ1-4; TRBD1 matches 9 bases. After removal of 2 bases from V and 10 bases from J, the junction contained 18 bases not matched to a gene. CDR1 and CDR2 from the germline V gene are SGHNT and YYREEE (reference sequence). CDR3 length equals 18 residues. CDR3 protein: CASSLEVGTGPSRGKLFF. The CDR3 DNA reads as TGTGCCAGCAGCTTAGAAGTCGGGACAGGGCCCTCTCGGGGAAAACTGTTTTTT. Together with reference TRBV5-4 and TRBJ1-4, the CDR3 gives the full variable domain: ETGVTQSPTHLIKTRGQQVTLRCSSQSGHNTVSWYQQALGQGPQFIFQYYREEENGRGNFPPRFSGLQFPNYSSELNVNALELDDSALYLCASSLEVGTGPSRGKLFFGSGTQLSVL.

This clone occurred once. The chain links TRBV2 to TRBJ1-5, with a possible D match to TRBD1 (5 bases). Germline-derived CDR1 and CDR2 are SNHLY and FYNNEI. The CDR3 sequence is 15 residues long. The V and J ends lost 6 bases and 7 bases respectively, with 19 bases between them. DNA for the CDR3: TGTGCCAGCAGCGTTACCCGGGACTTGGGGCAGCCCCAGCATTTT. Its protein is CASSVTRDLGQPQHF.

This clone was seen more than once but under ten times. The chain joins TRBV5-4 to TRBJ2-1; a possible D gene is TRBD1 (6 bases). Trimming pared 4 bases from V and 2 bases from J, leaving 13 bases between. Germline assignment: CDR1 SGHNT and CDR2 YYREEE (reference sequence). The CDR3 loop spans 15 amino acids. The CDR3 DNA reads TGTGCCAGCAGCGGGGACATTGGAACCTACAATGAGCAGTTCTTC. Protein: CASSGDIGTYNEQFF. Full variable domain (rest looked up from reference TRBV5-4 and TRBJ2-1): ETGVTQSPTHLIKTRGQQVTLRCSSQSGHNTVSWYQQALGQGPQFIFQYYREEENGRGNFPPRFSGLQFPNYSSELNVNALELDDSALYLCASSGDIGTYNEQFFGPGTRLTVL.

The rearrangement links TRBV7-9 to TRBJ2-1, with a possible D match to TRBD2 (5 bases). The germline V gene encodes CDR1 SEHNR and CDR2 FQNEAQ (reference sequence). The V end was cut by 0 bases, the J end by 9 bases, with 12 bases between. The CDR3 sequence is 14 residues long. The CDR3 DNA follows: TGTGCCAGCAGCTTAGCCAAGGGAAGCGGTGAGCAGTTCTTC. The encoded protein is CASSLAKGSGEQFF. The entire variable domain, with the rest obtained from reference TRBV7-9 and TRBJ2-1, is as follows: DTGVSQNPRHKITKRGQNVTFRCDPISEHNRLYWYRQTLGQGPEFLTYFQNEAQLEKSRLLSDRFSAERPKGSFSTLEIQRTEQGDSAMYLCASSLAKGSGEQFFGPGTRLTVL.

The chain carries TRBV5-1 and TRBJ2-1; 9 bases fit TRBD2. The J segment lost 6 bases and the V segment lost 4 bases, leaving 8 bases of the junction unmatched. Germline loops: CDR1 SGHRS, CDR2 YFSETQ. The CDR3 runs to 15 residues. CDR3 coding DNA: TGCGCCAGCAGCCCCGGCGGGAGGGCCCCCAATGAGCAGTTCTTC. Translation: CASSPGGRAPNEQFF. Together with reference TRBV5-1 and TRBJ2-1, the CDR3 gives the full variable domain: KAGVTQTPRYLIKTRGQQVTLSCSPISGHRSVSWYQQTPGQGLQFLFEYFSETQRNKGNFPGRFSGRQFSNSRSEMNVSTLELGDSALYLCASSPGGRAPNEQFFGPGTRLTVL.

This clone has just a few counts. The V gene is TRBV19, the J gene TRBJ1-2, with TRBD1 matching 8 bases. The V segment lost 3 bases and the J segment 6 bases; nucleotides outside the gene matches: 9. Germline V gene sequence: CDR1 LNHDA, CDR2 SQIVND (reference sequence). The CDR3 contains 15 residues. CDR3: CASSIVAGGADGYTF. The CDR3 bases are TGTGCCAGTAGTATCGTTGCAGGGGGCGCGGATGGCTACACCTTC.

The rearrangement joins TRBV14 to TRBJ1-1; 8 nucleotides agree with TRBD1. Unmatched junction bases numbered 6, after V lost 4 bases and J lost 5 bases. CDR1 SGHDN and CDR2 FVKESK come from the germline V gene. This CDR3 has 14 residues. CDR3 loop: CASSRQGQRTEAFF. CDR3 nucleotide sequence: TGTGCCAGCAGCCGACAGGGGCAAAGAACTGAAGCTTTCTTT.

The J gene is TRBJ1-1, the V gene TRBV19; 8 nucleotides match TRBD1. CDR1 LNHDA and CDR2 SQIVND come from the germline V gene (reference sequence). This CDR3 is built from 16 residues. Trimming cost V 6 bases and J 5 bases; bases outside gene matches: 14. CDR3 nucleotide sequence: TGTGCCAGTAGCATGTATCTGGGACAGGAGATGACTGAAGCTTTCTTT. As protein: CASSMYLGQEMTEAFF. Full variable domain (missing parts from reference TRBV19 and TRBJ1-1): DGGITQSPKYLFRKEGQNVTLSCEQNLNHDAMYWYRQDPGQGLRLIYYSQIVNDFQKGDIAEGYSVSREKKESFPLTVTSAQKNPTAFYLCASSMYLGQEMTEAFFGQGTRLTVV.